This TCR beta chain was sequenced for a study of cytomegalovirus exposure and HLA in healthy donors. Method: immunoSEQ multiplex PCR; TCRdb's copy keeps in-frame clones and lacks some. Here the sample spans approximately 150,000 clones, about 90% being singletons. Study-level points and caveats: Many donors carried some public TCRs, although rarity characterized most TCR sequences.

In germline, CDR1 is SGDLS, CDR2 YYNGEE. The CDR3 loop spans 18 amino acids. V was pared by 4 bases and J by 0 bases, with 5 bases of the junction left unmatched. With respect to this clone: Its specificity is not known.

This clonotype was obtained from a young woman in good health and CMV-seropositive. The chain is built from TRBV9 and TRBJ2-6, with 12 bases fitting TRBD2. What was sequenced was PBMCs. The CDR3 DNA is TGTGCCAGCAGCCCATCGACTAGCGGGGGCTCTGGGGCCAACGTCCTGACTTTC. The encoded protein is CASSPSTSGGSGANVLTF. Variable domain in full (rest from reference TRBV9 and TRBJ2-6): DSGVTQTPKHLITATGQRVTLRCSPRSGDLSVYWYQQSLDQGLQFLIQYYNGEERAKGNILERFSAQQFPDLHSELNLSSLELGDSALYFCASSPSTSGGSGANVLTFGAGSRLTVL.